This T cell receptor (beta chain) was sequenced for a study of metastatic and nonmetastatic thyroid tumors. Study findings and constraints: A significant increase in TCR beta diversity was reportedly seen in malignant thyroid tumors relative to benign nodules, in blood and tumor.

The CDR3 is made up of 12 amino acids. Germline V CDR1 and CDR2: MNHEY, SVGEGT. V gave up 5 bases and J gave up 0 bases, with 4 bases separating them. Before thyroid surgery, none of the patients had received any treatment. About this clone itself: The antigen is undetermined.

TCRdb reprocessed the PCR reads via MiXCR. Here the sample spans fewer than 70,000 clones, under 30% being singletons. The sequence was obtained from a female donor with papillary thyroid cancer or a benign thyroid nodule (not recorded which). Some clones in this sample may be carry-over from other donors' samples. The sequenced sample was blood. V and J are TRBV6-2 or TRBV6-3 and TRBJ1-1; no reliable D call. The DNA for the CDR3 is TGTGCCAGCAGTGGACTGAACACTGAAGCTTTCTTT. Translating it yields CASSGLNTEAFF.